This T cell receptor beta chain stems from a study of cytomegalovirus exposure and HLA in healthy donors (dated by TCRdb to about 2017). Regarding the research as a whole: An earlier analysis of under 600 of the donors reported more than 250 Gb of sequence data and 100 million to 130 million unique TCR beta sequences from 150 million to 200 million T cells. An early release that covered roughly 600 HLA-typed donors contained about 300 gigabases of sequencing data and roughly 84 million unique TCR sequences. Of the 300 to 450 genotyped donors, 65% to 90% were placed in the genetic ancestry cluster associated with self-reported Caucasian donors. The study was designed to test whether signatures of past pathogen exposure could be identified by cataloging public T cell receptors. The study used immunosequencing to profile the T cell repertoires of about 670 subjects and linked those repertoires to cytomegalovirus serostatus. Along with the approximately 700-subject first cohort, a separate validation cohort of more than 90 different subjects was used. The study combined high-throughput TCR immunosequencing, statistical association of individual TCRs with disease status, and machine learning to predict cytomegalovirus infection status. In a later analysis, previously published TCR beta repertoires from 666 donors were re-analyzed and high-resolution HLA genotyping was added so that TCR occurrence patterns could be studied. In the later analysis, no new phenotypic data were used to find candidate immune exposures; instead, reliance was placed on TCR beta sequences and their occurrence across donors. To decide whether each TCR beta V gene segment behaved as functional or pseudogenic, an earlier analysis of over 500 of the donors relied on high-throughput TCR beta sequencing. Donor age, sex, ethnicity and CMV serostatus were collected together with the repertoire data. In a later genetic analysis, genome-wide SNP genotypes for about three fifths of the 666 donors were used, and that subset was treated as a discovery cohort. All discovery cohort repertoires had been generated using a single sequencing platform. Both class I and class II loci were covered by HLA typing, at four-digit resolution. The number of donors typed differed by locus, with roughly 620-640 for A, B, C, DRB1 and DQB1, roughly 550 for DQA1, approximately 570 for DPA1, and 400 to 490 for DPB1. Five DR-DQ haplotypes were treated as single units for association and clustering because of strong linkage in the cohort. Across about 370 genotyped donors of the cohort, an average of about 240,000 unique TCR beta nucleotide sequences per donor were sequenced, and 15% to 20% of those sequences were non-productive.

The library was made by the immunoSEQ multiplex PCR assay. For the multiplex PCR, a mixture combining 60 forward primers for TCR Vbeta segments and 13 reverse primers for TCR Jbeta segments was used. Amplification of the CDR3 region of rearranged TCR beta genes was performed with a multiplex PCR assay on genomic DNA. The amplified TCR beta libraries were sequenced on the Illumina HiSeq System as 87-base-pair reads. Concerning the study's data processing: A later analysis counted about 80 million unique TCR beta chains across the 700 or so repertoires, and roughly 11 million of these chains were shared by at least two donors. To remove PCR and sequencing errors, raw reads were error-corrected and collapsed into unique sequences using a nearest-neighbor algorithm that merged closely related sequences. To assign V, D and J gene segments, CDR3 sequences were aligned to IMGT reference sequences. For a sequence to be retained, a match of at least six nucleotides to both a V gene segment and a J gene segment was required. Rearrangements were classified as productive when the CDR3 lacked stop codons and remained in frame with V and J, and all other rearrangements were classified as non-productive. CDR3 was defined by IMGT convention, running from the second conserved V-encoded cysteine to the conserved J-encoded phenylalanine. The earlier analysis of 500 to 750 of the donors excluded any sequence lacking an unambiguous match to a single V gene segment. In an earlier analysis of about 590 of the donors, a V segment was called functional when productive rearrangements were above 56.7%, and segregating when the standard deviation between donors exceeded 5%. To diagnose cytomegalovirus status from the catalog of TCR beta chain sequences, a statistical classification framework was built. In a later analysis, TCR nucleotide sequences were compared against IMGT/GENE-DB human TR gene sequences so that V and J genes could be assigned. Using the TCRdist pipeline, a later analysis assigned CDR3 sequences along with most-parsimonious VDJ recombination scenarios. In a later analysis, every TCR beta chain was defined by the combination of its CDR3 amino acid sequence and its V-gene family, and reads without a unique V-gene family were dropped. In a later analysis, a few hundred highly shared, low-generation-probability nucleotide sequences were removed to address suspected cross-contamination and a sequencing artifact. A later analysis calculated a clonal expansion index for each public chain from normalized within-repertoire ranks of inferred template counts. A later analysis computed generation probabilities with a VDJ recombination model fitted to out-of-frame rearrangements, and checked the results against IGoR. A later analysis scored TCR-TCR, TCR-HLA and TCR-CMV co-occurrence with hypergeometric tests, applying a repertoire-size bias correction to TCR pairs. A later analysis estimated false discovery rates by permuting HLA or CMV assignments 20 times. In a later analysis, co-occurring TCRs were grouped using DBSCAN, and TCRdist sequence similarity was added for clustering within HLA-allele-positive subsets. For co-occurrence clustering, repertoires with fewer than 30,000 or more than 120,000 public chains were excluded, along with four or five repertoires with anomalous nucleotide sharing. TCRdb took this table from immuneACCESS and kept in-frame rearrangements with V and J called. Such tables lack part of the clones; where checked against another copy, unresolved V genes explain under half of the gap, and the rest is unexplained. V and J calls plus clone size are reproduced from that table; the DNA served to infer D and trimming. The sample profile shows about 160,000 clones; 70% to 85% of them were found once. The ten largest clones add up to about 4.5% of the sample.

Study-wide findings and limitations: While some public TCRs were present in many individuals, most TCR sequences turned up only very rarely across donors. A further reported finding was that TCR beta sequences accurately predicted the HLA-A and HLA-B alleles for most subjects in the first cohort. Because HLA typing was unavailable for some donors at each locus, only the typed subset was used in association tests. In a later analysis, most CMV-associated TCR beta chains were found to appear HLA-restricted, with HLA associations seemingly driven largely by CMV exposure. A cluster of highly shared sequence variants was judged likely to be a technical artifact of the sequencing pipeline. The earlier analysis of 450 to 700 of the donors excluded fewer than 20 rarely observed V segments, including chromosome 9 orphons, because counts were too low. The study gave a list of about 160 TCR beta chains associated with cytomegalovirus. In a later genetic analysis, fewer N-insertions in productive TCRs were reported among donors in an Asian-associated ancestry cluster than the approximately 630-donor mean. It was suggested by the authors that the approach could potentially be generalized to other disease states and immunological phenotypes. Linkage disequilibrium might explain the correlated functional status among segregating V segments, but an unknown experimental factor could not be excluded. According to a later analysis, parvovirus B19, influenza, CMV and Epstein-Barr virus appeared linked to several top co-occurrence clusters. In vitro tests confirmed that a few of the cytomegalovirus-associated TCR beta chains recognize cytomegalovirus antigens. An earlier analysis of approximately 600 of the donors showed that most TCR beta V segments appeared in productive rearrangements either about 87% or about 30% of the time, which broadly matched IMGT annotations. A later analysis found that HLA-associated TCR beta chains were more clonally expanded and had lower generation probabilities than equally common non-associated chains. In this cohort, only TCR beta chains were sequenced, and detectable features were limited by the absence of alpha or paired-chain data. Presence/absence analyses assumed roughly uniform sequencing depth across donors, an assumption that may not hold. An association between a missense DCLRE1C variant and V-gene and J-gene trimming of TCR beta chains was found in a later genetic analysis and replicated in an independent cohort. At a false discovery rate of 0.05, a later analysis linked some 17,000 TCR beta sequences to specific HLA alleles. In both the original and validation cohorts, the classifier was reported to diagnose cytomegalovirus status with high specificity and sensitivity. When HLA alleles, especially DR and DQ, strongly co-occurred, TCR associations were difficult to assign to individual alleles. CMV serostatus was the only immune exposure information available for the cohort. In a later analysis, the rate of TCR association differed among HLA loci, with DRB1 alleles having the most associated TCRs and HLA-C alleles having the fewest. Some IMGT-functional V segments, including TRBV6-2 and TRBV6-3, could not be distinguished by the 87-base-pair reads and were therefore excluded.

Concerning this clone itself: There is no known antigen for this receptor. One junction end does not reproduce the germline sequence, and a read error may be involved.

The CDR3 runs 13 amino acids, cysteine and phenylalanine included. The read is trimmed to its CDR3 DNA, 39 bases read in frame from base 1. CDR1 and CDR2 are drawn from the germline V gene (reference sequence): MNHEY, SMNVEV. The cohort consisted of fewer than 700 healthy bone marrow donors. All cohort members were sampled while nominally healthy, although unrecorded immune exposures were likely present. The donor was CMV seronegative and was included in the group of several hundred seronegative cohort members. A peripheral blood sample was provided by each donor, and peripheral blood mononuclear cells were used for TCR beta sequencing. The Qiagen DNeasy Blood Extraction Kit was used to extract genomic DNA from the blood cell samples.

What was sequenced was PBMCs. This clonotype was obtained from a man in his forties in good health and CMV-seronegative. The chain is encoded by TRBV27 joined to TRBJ2-7; the best D guess is TRBD2, with 5 bases matching. The DNA is TGTGCCAGCAGTTTAACGGGGTTTTACGAGCAGTGCTTC. Translated, this is CASSLTGFYEQCF.